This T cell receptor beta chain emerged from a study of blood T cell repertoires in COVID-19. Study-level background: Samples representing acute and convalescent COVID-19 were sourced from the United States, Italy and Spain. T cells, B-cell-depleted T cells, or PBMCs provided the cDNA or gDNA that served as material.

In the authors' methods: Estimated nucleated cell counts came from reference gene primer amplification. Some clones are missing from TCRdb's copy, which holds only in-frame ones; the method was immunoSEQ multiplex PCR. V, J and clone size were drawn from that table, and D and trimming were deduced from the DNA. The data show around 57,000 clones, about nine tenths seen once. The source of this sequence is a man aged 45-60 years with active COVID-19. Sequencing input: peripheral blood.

The CDR3 DNA follows: TGTGCCAGCAGCTTCCAGGGCACAGATACGCAGTATTTT. Translation: CASSFQGTDTQYF. J is TRBJ2-3 and V is TRBV7-2; no definite D call. The CDR3 runs to 13 residues. Germline V gene sequence: CDR1 SGHTA, CDR2 FQGNSA. The V end lost 3 bases, the J end lost 1 base, and 5 bases lay between the germline ends.